Shown below are 15 T cell receptor beta chains from a single sample sequenced in a study of T-cell memory formation after mild COVID-19. TCRdb re-derived calls from the 5' RACE reads in MiXCR, one entry per CDR3 protein. The data show about 160,000 distinct CDR3 sequences, around 30% seen once. The sample consisted of PBMCs or a T cell subset sorted from them (not recorded which). The source is an adult woman who had mild COVID-19 (a few samples of this study predate the infection). Cell type and time point are not known.

V gene TRBV7-9 combines with J gene TRBJ2-1; 12 nucleotides agree with TRBD2. Germline CDR1 is SEHNR and CDR2 is FQNEAQ (reference sequence). The length of the CDR3 is 15 residues. Trimming at V came to 7 bases and at J to 5 bases, leaving 6 bases not matched to a gene. The CDR3 DNA follows: TGTGCCAGCAACATAGGACTAGCGGGAAACAATGAGCAGTTCTTC. It specifies CASNIGLAGNNEQFF.

The rearrangement joins TRBV29-1 to TRBJ2-7; D is unresolved. Trimming shortened V by 5 bases and J by 1 base, and 3 bases separated the two germline ends. Germline CDR1 is SQVTM and CDR2 is ANQGSEA. The CDR3 covers 10 residues. CDR3 in DNA: TGCAGCGTTTTATCCTACGAGCAGTACTTC. Translation gives CSVLSYEQYF.

The rearrangement links TRBV5-1 to TRBJ2-5, with D perhaps given as TRBD1 or TRBD2 (5 bases each). Germline CDR1 SGHRS, CDR2 YFSETQ. The CDR3 has 15 amino acids. V was pared by 4 bases and J by 3 bases, with 16 bases between. CDR3 region: CASSPSVGVEETQYF. CDR3 DNA sequence: TGCGCCAGCAGCCCCTCGGTGGGGGTGGAAGAGACCCAGTACTTC.

This chain joins TRBV9 and TRBJ2-7; D unclear. Trimming shortened V by 0 bases and J by 0 bases, and 10 bases separated the two germline ends. The germline V gene has CDR1 SGDLS and CDR2 YYNGEE. The CDR3 runs 15 residues. The CDR3 sequence is CASSVDVLSSYEQYF. DNA of the CDR3: TGTGCCAGCAGCGTAGACGTACTTAGCTCCTACGAGCAGTACTTC.

A few counts support this clonotype. V gene TRBV6-6 combines with J gene TRBJ1-5; D is ambiguous. The CDR3 sequence is 14 residues long. Deletions cut 4 bases from V and 0 bases from J, with 7 bases between. CDR1 is MNHNY and CDR2 is SVGAGI in the germline V gene (reference sequence). CDR3 nucleotide sequence: TGTGCCAGCAGTTTCTATACTAGCAATCAGCCCCAGCATTTT. Translation: CASSFYTSNQPQHF.

There are a few counts of this clonotype. The gene calls are TRBV12-3 or TRBV12-4 and TRBJ2-5; 13 bases are a match to TRBD2. V shed 4 bases, J shed 3 bases, and the junction held 5 bases outside the gene matches. This CDR3 contains 16 residues. The CDR3 region is CASSSTGTSGKETQYF. The CDR3, as DNA: TGTGCCAGCAGTTCAACCGGGACTAGCGGGAAAGAGACCCAGTACTTC.

The V call is TRBV20-1, the J call TRBJ2-1; D remains ambiguous. This CDR3 is 14 amino acids long. V lost 4 bases and J lost 4, with 14 bases in between. Germline CDR1 and CDR2: DFQATT and SNEGSKA (reference sequence). The DNA for the CDR3 is TGCAGTGCTAACGGGCTGCCCAGGTACAATGAGCAGTTCTTC. Translating it yields CSANGLPRYNEQFF.

The V gene is TRBV7-8, the J gene TRBJ1-1; D remains ambiguous. Deletions cut 1 base from V and 0 bases from J, with 12 bases between. The V gene's germline CDR1 is SGHVS and CDR2 FQNEAQ. The CDR3 has 16 amino acids. The CDR3 DNA sequence: TGTGCCAGCAGCTTAGAAGGGCAGCTTATGAACACTGAAGCTTTCTTT. Protein: CASSLEGQLMNTEAFF.

The rearrangement uses TRBV7-2 and TRBJ1-6, with D unclear. V was trimmed by 5 bases and J by 7 bases, leaving 18 bases between them. Germline-derived CDR1 and CDR2 are SGHTA and FQGNSA. There are 16 residues in the CDR3. CDR3 sequence: CASSPEKALRNSPLHF. The CDR3 region has the DNA TGTGCCAGCAGCCCGGAAAAAGCACTCAGAAATTCACCCCTCCACTTT.

The chain recombines TRBV30 with TRBJ2-2, with 9 bases lining up with TRBD1. V dropped 3 bases and J dropped 5; count of bases not matched to a gene: 7. This CDR3 is 15 amino acids long. CDR1 and CDR2 from the germline V gene are GTSNPN and SVGIG (reference sequence). The CDR3 DNA follows: TGTGCCTGGAGGACAAAGGGACAGGGAACCGGGGAGCTGTTTTTT. This encodes CAWRTKGQGTGELFF.

This clonotype has just a few counts. The chain employs TRBV5-1 and TRBJ2-1; 9 nucleotides agree with TRBD2. The CDR3 extends over 15 amino acids. Germline CDR1 is SGHRS and CDR2 is YFSETQ. After removal of 0 bases from V and 7 bases from J, the junction contained 5 bases not matched to a gene. CDR3 coding DNA: TGCGCCAGCAGCTTGGTCCCTAGCGGGGAGAATGAGCAGTTCTTC. Translation gives CASSLVPSGENEQFF.

The chain uses TRBV3-1 and TRBJ1-3; the D is unclear. Germline V CDR1 and CDR2: LGHDT, YNNKEL (reference sequence). Trimming took 1 base from V and 0 from J, leaving 7 bases between them. This CDR3 is built from 15 residues. CDR3 in amino acids: CASSQGIHSGNTIYF. CDR3 nucleotide sequence: TGTGCCAGCAGCCAAGGCATACACTCTGGAAACACCATATATTTT. The variable domain in full, completed from reference TRBV3-1 and TRBJ1-3, reads DTAVSQTPKYLVTQMGNDKSIKCEQNLGHDTMYWYKQDSKKFLKIMFSYNNKELIINETVPNRFSPKSPDKAHLNLHINSLELGDSAVYFCASSQGIHSGNTIYFGEGSWLTVV.

This clonotype turned up a few times. The genes are TRBV5-4 and TRBJ2-3; 8 bases are a match to TRBD1. The length of the CDR3 is 16 residues. V shed 3 bases, J shed 0 bases, and the junction held 6 bases outside the gene matches. CDR1 SGHNT and CDR2 YYREEE come from the germline V gene (reference sequence). CDR3 nucleotide sequence: TGTGCCAGCAGCTCGAGCCGGGACAGGAGCACAGATACGCAGTATTTT. As protein: CASSSSRDRSTDTQYF.

This clonotype has a handful of counts. V is TRBV19 and J is TRBJ1-3; D uncertain. Trimming removed 4 bases at V and 0 bases at J, with 16 bases between. Germline loops: CDR1 LNHDA, CDR2 SQIVND (reference sequence). This CDR3 spans 17 amino acids. This CDR3 is CASSNRVGDYSGNTIYF. CDR3 bases: TGTGCCAGTAGTAACCGGGTGGGTGACTACTCTGGAAACACCATATATTTT. The full variable domain, its missing parts supplied by reference TRBV19 and TRBJ1-3, is DGGITQSPKYLFRKEGQNVTLSCEQNLNHDAMYWYRQDPGQGLRLIYYSQIVNDFQKGDIAEGYSVSREKKESFPLTVTSAQKNPTAFYLCASSNRVGDYSGNTIYFGEGSWLTVV.

This clonotype was seen just once. The chain employs TRBV6-5 and TRBJ1-6; no reliable D call. Trimming took off 6 bases at V and 6 bases at J, with 21 bases between the two ends. The germline V gene has CDR1 MNHEY and CDR2 SVGAGI. CDR3 length: 17 amino acids. CDR3 sequence: CASRVFRARVSNSPLHF. The CDR3 bases are TGTGCCAGCAGGGTCTTTCGGGCCCGGGTCTCTAATTCACCCCTCCACTTT.